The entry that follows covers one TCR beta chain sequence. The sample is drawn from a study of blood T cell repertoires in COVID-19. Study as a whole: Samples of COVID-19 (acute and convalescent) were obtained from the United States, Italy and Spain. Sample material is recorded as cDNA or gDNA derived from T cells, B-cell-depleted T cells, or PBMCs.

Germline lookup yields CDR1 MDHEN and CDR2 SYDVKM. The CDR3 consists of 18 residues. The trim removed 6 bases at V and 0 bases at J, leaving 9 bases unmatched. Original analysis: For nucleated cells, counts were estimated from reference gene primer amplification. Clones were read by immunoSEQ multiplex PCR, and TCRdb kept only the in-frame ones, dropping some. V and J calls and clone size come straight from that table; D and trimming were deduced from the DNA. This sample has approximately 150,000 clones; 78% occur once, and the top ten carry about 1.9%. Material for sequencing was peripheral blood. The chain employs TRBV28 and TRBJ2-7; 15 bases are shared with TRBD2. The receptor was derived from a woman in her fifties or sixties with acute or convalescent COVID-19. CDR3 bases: TGTGCCAGCAGCCTAGGGACTAGCGGGAGGTCGAGCTCCTACGAGCAGTACTTC. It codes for CASSLGTSGRSSSYEQYF.